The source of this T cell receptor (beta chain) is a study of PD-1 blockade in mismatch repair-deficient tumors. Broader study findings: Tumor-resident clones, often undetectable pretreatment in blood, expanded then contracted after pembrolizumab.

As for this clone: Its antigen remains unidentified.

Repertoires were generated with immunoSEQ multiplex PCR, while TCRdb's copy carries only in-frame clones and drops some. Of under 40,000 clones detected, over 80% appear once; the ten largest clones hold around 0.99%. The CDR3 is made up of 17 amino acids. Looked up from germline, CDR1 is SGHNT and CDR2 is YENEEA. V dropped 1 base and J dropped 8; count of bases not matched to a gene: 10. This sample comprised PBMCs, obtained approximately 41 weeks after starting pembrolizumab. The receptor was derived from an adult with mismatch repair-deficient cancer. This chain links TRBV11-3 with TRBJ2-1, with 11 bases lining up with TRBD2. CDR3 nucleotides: TGTGCCAGCAGCTTAGCCCCCACTAGCGGGAGTCGGTATGAGCAGTTCTTC. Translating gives CASSLAPTSGSRYEQFF.